The 5 T cell receptor beta chains listed next were all sequenced from one sample in a study of vaccination effects on CD4 cells after COVID-19 (dated by TCRdb to the early 2020s). The library was built by means of the immunoSEQ multiplex PCR assay. What TCRdb holds here is the immuneACCESS table cut down to in-frame rearrangements. Part of the clones is not present; checked against another copy, under half of the missing clones reflect an unresolved V gene, and the others are unexplained. The sample table contains 35,000 to 45,000 clones; only one count was recorded for roughly 69% of them. The ten largest clones represent about 17% of the sample. To identify antigen-specific CD4+ T cell clonotypes by their expansion, the ViraFEST assay first stimulated PBMC with viral peptide pools and then applied TCR sequencing. After around 10 days of culture, CD4+ T cells were isolated with the EasySep CD4+ T cell isolation kit. Convalescent patients had PCR-confirmed SARS-CoV-2 infection between March and December 2020, before Alpha, Beta and Delta variants emerged in the United States.

These receptors are not linked to any known antigen. Here the sequenced sample was CD4+ T cells from PBMCs cultured with HCoV-NL63 spike peptides, taken before COVID-19 vaccination. According to the study, the label for this sample's cell subset or site signals: HCoV-NL63 spike overlapping peptide pool stimulation. These receptors came from a human donor who had a prior SARS-CoV-2 infection.

By share, this clone counts as medium-sized (0.01 to 0.1%). The rearrangement links TRBV11-3 to TRBJ2-1, with 11 bases aligning to TRBD2. The CDR3 is made up of 14 amino acids. V shed 5 bases, J shed 7 bases, and the junction held 4 bases outside the gene matches. The germline CDR1 and CDR2 sequences are SGHNT and YENEEA. The CDR3 DNA reads TGTGCCAGCAGCCCGACTAGCGGGGTTAATGAGCAGTTCTTC. Translated, it gives CASSPTSGVNEQFF.

This clone was seen a handful of times. This sequence joins TRBV24-1 and TRBJ2-7; weak D call: TRBD2 (7 bases). Germline V lookup: CDR1 KGHDR, CDR2 SFDVKD. This CDR3 is built from 15 residues. The V end was cut by 5 bases, the J end by 5 bases, with 18 bases between. This CDR3 is CATSVTRGGRNEQYF. In DNA form, the CDR3 reads TGTGCCACCAGTGTAACAAGGGGGGGGCGGAACGAGCAGTACTTC.

This chain joins TRBV2 and TRBJ1-4; no reliable D call. V was shortened by 5 bases and J by 4 bases, with 14 bases between the two germline ends. CDR1 SNHLY and CDR2 FYNNEI come from the germline V gene. CDR3 length equals 15 residues. The CDR3 bases are TGTGCCAGCAGTTCTCGCGCAGCCTTTAATGAAAAACTGTTTTTT. Protein: CASSSRAAFNEKLFF.

The genes are TRBV18 and TRBJ2-2, with D maybe TRBD2 (5 bases). The CDR3 runs 16 residues. V lost 2 bases and J 4 bases, leaving 14 bases between the germline ends. The germline CDR1 and CDR2 sequences are KGHSH and LQKENI. CDR3 coding DNA: TGTGCCAGCTCACCAGGGTCAATGAGGGTCACCGGGGAGCTGTTTTTT. This encodes CASSPGSMRVTGELFF.

The chain has TRBV2 and TRBJ1-1; D is undetermined. CDR1 SNHLY and CDR2 FYNNEI come from the germline V gene. There are 14 residues in the CDR3. Trimming stripped 4 bases from V and 3 bases from J, with 12 bases between. The CDR3 protein is CASSVGGTDTEAFF. The CDR3 DNA reads TGTGCCAGCAGTGTTGGAGGCACCGACACTGAAGCTTTCTTT.